Listed below are T cell receptor beta chains from one sample, sequenced in a study of response to subunit inactivated influenza vaccine. TCRdb fed the RT-PCR reads into MiXCR, producing one record per CDR3 protein. The table has hundreds of thousands of distinct CDR3 sequences, roughly 14% seen once. This sample comprised PBMCs from blood, obtained roughly 12 days after vaccination. The receptors originated from a man aged 50-60 years who received an inactivated influenza vaccine. CDR3s include the opening cysteine and the closing phenylalanine or tryptophan. Fields, in order: V gene, J gene, clone size, D gene, CDR3 protein, CDR3 DNA. A D gene is named only where the DNA matches it firmly. Part of the rows lack a size; the others show once, few, many or a class for expanded clones.

V: TRBV7-6; J: TRBJ2-3; size: few; D: .; CDR3: CASSFRQDRADTQYF; DNA: TGTGCCAGCAGCTTTCGGCAGGATAGGGCAGATACGCAGTATTTT
V: TRBV7-9; J: TRBJ2-5; size: few; D: .; CDR3: CASSQTTAQETQYF; DNA: TGTGCCAGCAGCCAGACGACAGCACAAGAGACCCAGTACTTC
V: TRBV12-3/TRBV12-4; J: TRBJ2-1; size: few; D: .; CDR3: CASSNTRGTEQFF; DNA: TGTGCCAGCAGCAATACAAGGGGGACAGAGCAGTTCTTC
V: TRBV6-2/TRBV6-3; J: TRBJ2-1; size: .; D: TRBD2; CDR3: CASRASGGTYNEQFF; DNA: TGTGCCAGCAGGGCAAGCGGGGGGACGTACAATGAGCAGTTCTTC
V: TRBV12-3/TRBV12-4; J: TRBJ2-2; size: few; D: .; CDR3: CASSLTGGELFF; DNA: TGTGCCAGCAGTCTGACTGGGGGGGAGCTGTTTTTT
V: TRBV15; J: TRBJ2-7; size: few; D: TRBD2; CDR3: CATSRLAVGSDEQYF; DNA: TGTGCCACCTCTCGACTAGCCGTGGGTTCCGACGAGCAGTACTTC
V: TRBV6-2/TRBV6-3; J: TRBJ2-3; size: few; D: TRBD2; CDR3: CASSRTSGSVGTDTQYF; DNA: TGTGCCAGCAGCCGGACTAGCGGGAGTGTCGGCACAGATACGCAGTATTTT
V: TRBV5-1; J: TRBJ2-7; size: .; D: .; CDR3: CASSRAQDGTYEQYF; DNA: TGCGCCAGCAGCAGAGCCCAAGACGGAACCTACGAGCAGTACTTC
V: TRBV24-1; J: TRBJ2-1; size: few; D: .; CDR3: CATSPPSGTSYNEQFF; DNA: TGTGCCACCAGTCCGCCGTCCGGGACCTCCTACAATGAGCAGTTCTTC
V: TRBV20-1; J: TRBJ2-3; size: few; D: TRBD1; CDR3: CSARAAGGATDTQYF; DNA: TGCAGTGCTAGAGCCGCAGGGGGCGCAACAGATACGCAGTATTTT
V: TRBV5-1; J: TRBJ1-2; size: .; D: TRBD1; CDR3: CASSPSTQGVGGYTF; DNA: TGCGCCAGCAGCCCCTCCACGCAGGGGGTTGGAGGCTACACCTTC
V: TRBV4-2; J: TRBJ2-4; size: many; D: .; CDR3: CASSQDSRAIQYF; DNA: TGTGCCAGCAGCCAAGATTCGAGGGCAATTCAGTACTTC
V: TRBV3-1; J: TRBJ2-1; size: .; D: TRBD2; CDR3: CASSHAGLAGGGGEQFF; DNA: TGTGCCAGCAGCCATGCTGGGCTAGCGGGTGGAGGGGGTGAGCAGTTCTTC
V: TRBV7-2; J: TRBJ2-7; size: once; D: TRBD2; CDR3: CASSTVAGYEQYF; DNA: TGTGCCAGCAGCACCGTAGCGGGTTACGAGCAGTACTTC
V: TRBV7-3; J: TRBJ2-1; size: many; D: TRBD2; CDR3: CASSLMGRTSLSYNEQFF; DNA: TGTGCCAGCAGCTTAATGGGAAGGACTAGCCTCTCCTACAATGAGCAGTTCTTC
V: TRBV10-3; J: TRBJ1-2; size: .; D: .; CDR3: CAISEWSDGVYGYTF; DNA: TGTGCCATCAGTGAGTGGTCCGACGGGGTATATGGCTACACCTTC
V: TRBV20-1; J: TRBJ1-2; size: .; D: .; CDR3: CSASGTNYGYTF; DNA: TGCAGTGCTAGCGGGACTAACTATGGCTACACCTTC
V: TRBV20-1; J: TRBJ1-5; size: many; D: TRBD1; CDR3: CSVQGAGNQPQHF; DNA: TGCAGTGTACAGGGGGCGGGCAATCAGCCCCAGCATTTT
V: TRBV6-2/TRBV6-3; J: TRBJ1-1; size: .; D: TRBD1; CDR3: CASNKSDRGVDTEAFF; DNA: TGTGCCAGCAACAAATCCGACAGGGGAGTGGACACTGAAGCTTTCTTT
V: TRBV20-1; J: TRBJ2-7; size: .; D: TRBD2; CDR3: CSATGRTSGDQYF; DNA: TGCAGTGCTACCGGACGGACTAGCGGAGATCAGTACTTC
V: TRBV7-2; J: TRBJ1-5; size: .; D: .; CDR3: CASSAHPGGINQPQHF; DNA: TGTGCCAGCAGCGCCCATCCCGGGGGGATTAATCAGCCCCAGCATTTT
V: TRBV12-3/TRBV12-4; J: TRBJ2-1; size: .; D: TRBD2; CDR3: CASSFGREYDEQFF; DNA: TGTGCCAGCAGTTTTGGGCGGGAGTATGATGAGCAGTTCTTC
V: TRBV4-2; J: TRBJ2-1; size: few; D: .; CDR3: CASSQEALGNEQFF; DNA: TGTGCCAGCAGCCAAGAGGCGTTGGGCAATGAGCAGTTCTTC
V: TRBV12-3/TRBV12-4; J: TRBJ2-7; size: .; D: TRBD1; CDR3: CASSSLYPGQGAGEQYF; DNA: TGTGCCAGCAGTTCTCTCTATCCTGGACAGGGGGCGGGCGAGCAGTACTTC
V: TRBV9; J: TRBJ2-5; size: few; D: .; CDR3: CASNSGDWLRETQYF; DNA: TGTGCCAGCAACTCCGGGGACTGGCTACGTGAGACCCAGTACTTC
V: TRBV9; J: TRBJ2-7; size: few; D: TRBD1; CDR3: CASSPEGQGAGLEQYF; DNA: TGTGCCAGCAGCCCCGAAGGACAGGGGGCTGGTCTCGAGCAGTACTTC
V: TRBV29-1; J: TRBJ1-6; size: .; D: .; CDR3: CSVRDKSSYNSPLHF; DNA: TGCAGCGTTCGGGACAAGAGCTCCTATAATTCACCCCTCCACTTT
V: TRBV4-2; J: TRBJ1-4; size: few; D: TRBD1; CDR3: CASSQAGQGIGEKLFF; DNA: TGTGCCAGCAGCCAAGCGGGACAGGGGATTGGAGAAAAACTGTTTTTT
V: TRBV7-9; J: TRBJ2-3; size: .; D: .; CDR3: CASRHTVSTARTDTQYF; DNA: TGTGCCAGCAGGCATACAGTGTCGACAGCACGCACAGATACGCAGTATTTT
V: TRBV7-2; J: TRBJ2-1; size: .; D: .; CDR3: CASSQTSSRGDYEQFF; DNA: TGTGCCAGCAGCCAGACGTCGTCTAGGGGGGATTATGAGCAGTTCTTC
V: TRBV7-9; J: TRBJ1-1; size: many; D: TRBD1; CDR3: CASSLDRVDTEAFF; DNA: TGTGCCAGCAGCTTGGACAGGGTAGACACTGAAGCTTTCTTT
V: TRBV7-9; J: TRBJ1-2; size: .; D: .; CDR3: CASSLPASYGYTF; DNA: TGTGCCAGCAGCTTGCCCGCATCCTATGGCTACACCTTC
V: TRBV6-5; J: TRBJ2-1; size: .; D: TRBD2; CDR3: CASSYSGREAYNEQFF; DNA: TGTGCCAGCAGTTACTCGGGGCGGGAGGCCTACAATGAGCAGTTCTTC
V: TRBV5-1; J: TRBJ1-5; size: few; D: TRBD1; CDR3: CASSLGQGVNQPQHF; DNA: TGCGCCAGCAGCTTAGGACAGGGGGTCAATCAGCCCCAGCATTTT
V: TRBV12-3/TRBV12-4; J: TRBJ2-2; size: few; D: TRBD2; CDR3: CASSFRLAGATGELFF; DNA: TGTGCCAGCAGTTTTAGACTAGCGGGGGCAACCGGGGAGCTGTTTTTT
V: TRBV11-1; J: TRBJ2-1; size: .; D: TRBD1; CDR3: CASSPQFRTGVITYNEQFF; DNA: TGTGCCAGCAGCCCCCAGTTTCGGACAGGGGTAATAACCTACAATGAGCAGTTCTTC
V: TRBV7-6; J: TRBJ2-3; size: .; D: .; CDR3: CASSLGPITTDTQYF; DNA: TGTGCCAGCAGCTTAGGTCCGATAACCACAGATACGCAGTATTTT
V: TRBV4-3; J: TRBJ2-2; size: .; D: .; CDR3: CASSLIGTPAGELFF; DNA: TGCGCCAGCAGCCTAATCGGGACCCCGGCCGGGGAGCTGTTTTTT
V: TRBV5-1; J: TRBJ2-2; size: few; D: TRBD2; CDR3: CASSLLSGRNTGELFF; DNA: TGCGCCAGCAGCCTCCTTAGCGGGAGGAACACCGGGGAGCTGTTTTTT
V: TRBV13; J: TRBJ2-5; size: .; D: TRBD1; CDR3: CASSFRTGGGRETQYF; DNA: TGTGCCAGCAGCTTTAGGACAGGGGGCGGTCGGGAGACCCAGTACTTC
V: TRBV4-1; J: TRBJ2-1; size: few; D: TRBD1; CDR3: CASSQTNLRTGSGYNEQFF; DNA: TGCGCCAGCAGCCAGACCAACCTGCGGACAGGGTCCGGCTACAATGAGCAGTTCTTC
V: TRBV4-2; J: TRBJ1-1; size: few; D: .; CDR3: CASSHPLRTGTEAFF; DNA: TGTGCCAGCAGCCATCCTCTTAGGACCGGGACTGAAGCTTTCTTT